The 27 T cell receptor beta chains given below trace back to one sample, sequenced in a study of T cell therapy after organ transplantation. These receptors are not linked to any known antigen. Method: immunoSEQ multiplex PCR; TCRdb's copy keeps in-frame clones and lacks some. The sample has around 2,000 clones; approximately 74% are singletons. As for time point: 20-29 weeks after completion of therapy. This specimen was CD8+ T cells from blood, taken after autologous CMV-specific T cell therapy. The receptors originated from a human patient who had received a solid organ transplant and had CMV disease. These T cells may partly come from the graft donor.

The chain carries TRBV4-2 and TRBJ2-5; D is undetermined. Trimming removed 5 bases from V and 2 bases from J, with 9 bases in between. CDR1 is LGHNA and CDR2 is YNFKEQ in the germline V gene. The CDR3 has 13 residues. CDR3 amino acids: CASSLWQQETQYF. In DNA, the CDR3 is TGTGCCAGCAGCTTGTGGCAACAAGAGACCCAGTACTTC.

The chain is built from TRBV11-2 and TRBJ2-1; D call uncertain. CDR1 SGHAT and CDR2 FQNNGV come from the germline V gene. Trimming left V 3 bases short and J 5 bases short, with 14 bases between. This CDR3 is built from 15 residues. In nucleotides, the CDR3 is TGTGCCAGCAGCTTCACCAGGTGGGGTCACAATGAGCAGTTCTTC. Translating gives CASSFTRWGHNEQFF.

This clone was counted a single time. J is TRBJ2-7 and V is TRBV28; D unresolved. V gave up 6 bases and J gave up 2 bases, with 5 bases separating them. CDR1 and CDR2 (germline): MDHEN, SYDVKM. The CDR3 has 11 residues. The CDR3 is CASSIAYEQYF. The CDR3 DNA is TGTGCCAGCAGCATCGCCTACGAGCAGTACTTC.

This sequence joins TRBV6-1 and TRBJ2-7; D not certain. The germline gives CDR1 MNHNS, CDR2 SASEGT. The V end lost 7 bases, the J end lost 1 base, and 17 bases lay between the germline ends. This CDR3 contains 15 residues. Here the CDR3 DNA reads TGTGCCAGCACTAAGACGGTAGACTCTTCCTACGAGCAGTACTTC. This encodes CASTKTVDSSYEQYF.

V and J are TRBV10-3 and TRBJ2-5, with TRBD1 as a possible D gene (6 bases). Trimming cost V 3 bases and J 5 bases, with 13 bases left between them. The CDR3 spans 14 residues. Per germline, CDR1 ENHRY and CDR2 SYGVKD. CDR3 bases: TGTGCCATCAGTGAACCCCGGACAGAGGAGACCCAGTACTTC. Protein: CAISEPRTEETQYF.

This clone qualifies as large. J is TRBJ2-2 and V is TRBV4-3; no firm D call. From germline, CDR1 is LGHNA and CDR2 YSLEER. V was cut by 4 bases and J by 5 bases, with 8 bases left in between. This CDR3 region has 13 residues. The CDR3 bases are TGCGCCAGCAGCCCTTCGGAGACCGGGGAGCTGTTTTTT. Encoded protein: CASSPSETGELFF.

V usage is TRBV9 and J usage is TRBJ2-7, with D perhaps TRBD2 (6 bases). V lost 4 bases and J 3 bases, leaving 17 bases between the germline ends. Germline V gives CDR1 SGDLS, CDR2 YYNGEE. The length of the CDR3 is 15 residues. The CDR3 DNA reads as TGTGCCAGCAGCCCCTTGGATAGGGAGGACTACGAGCAGTACTTC. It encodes CASSPLDREDYEQYF.

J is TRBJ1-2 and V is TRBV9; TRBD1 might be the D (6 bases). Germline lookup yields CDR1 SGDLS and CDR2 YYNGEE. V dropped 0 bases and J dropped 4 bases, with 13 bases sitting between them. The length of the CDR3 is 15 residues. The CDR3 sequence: CASSVVGGLSYGYTF. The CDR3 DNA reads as TGTGCCAGCAGCGTAGTTGGGGGGCTTAGCTATGGCTACACCTTC.

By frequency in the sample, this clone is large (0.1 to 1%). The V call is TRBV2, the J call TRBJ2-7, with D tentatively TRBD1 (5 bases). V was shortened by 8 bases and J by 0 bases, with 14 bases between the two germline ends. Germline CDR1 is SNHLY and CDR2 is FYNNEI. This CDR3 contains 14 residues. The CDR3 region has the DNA TGTGCCAGCCTAGACAGTAGAGCCTCCTACGAGCAGTACTTC. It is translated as CASLDSRASYEQYF.

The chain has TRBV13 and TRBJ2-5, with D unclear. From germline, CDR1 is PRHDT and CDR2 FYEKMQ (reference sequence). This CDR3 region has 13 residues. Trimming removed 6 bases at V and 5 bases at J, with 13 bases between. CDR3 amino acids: CASRMADRETQYF. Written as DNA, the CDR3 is TGTGCCAGCAGGATGGCGGACCGGGAGACCCAGTACTTC. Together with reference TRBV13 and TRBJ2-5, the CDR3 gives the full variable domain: AAGVIQSPRHLIKEKRETATLKCYPIPRHDTVYWYQQGPGQDPQFLISFYEKMQSDKGSIPDRFSAQQFSDYHSELNMSSLELGDSALYFCASRMADRETQYFGPGTRLLVL.

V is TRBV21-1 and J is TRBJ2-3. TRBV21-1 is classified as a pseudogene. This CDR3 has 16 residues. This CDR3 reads CASSKGGPEFTDTQYF. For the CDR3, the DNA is TGTGCCAGCAGTAAGGGGGGTCCAGAATTCACAGATACGCAGTATTTT.

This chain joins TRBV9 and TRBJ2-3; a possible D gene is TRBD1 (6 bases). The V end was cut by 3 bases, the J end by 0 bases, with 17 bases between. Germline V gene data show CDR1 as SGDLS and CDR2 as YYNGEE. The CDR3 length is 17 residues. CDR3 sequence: CASSADGAGESTDTQYF. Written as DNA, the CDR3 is TGTGCCAGCAGCGCCGATGGGGCAGGGGAGAGCACAGATACGCAGTATTTT.

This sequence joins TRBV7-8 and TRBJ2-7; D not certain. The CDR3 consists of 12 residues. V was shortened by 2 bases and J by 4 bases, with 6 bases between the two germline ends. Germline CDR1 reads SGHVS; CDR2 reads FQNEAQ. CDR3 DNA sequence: TGTGCCAGCAGCTTAAGTCCGTACGAGCAGTACTTC. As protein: CASSLSPYEQYF.

The CDR3 DNA follows: TGTGCCAGTATTTCAGGGCTTTTGGATGGCTACACCTTC. This encodes CASISGLLDGYTF. This rearrangement joins TRBV19 to TRBJ1-2, with a tentative D call TRBD1 (5 bases). Per germline, CDR1 LNHDA and CDR2 SQIVND (reference sequence). The CDR3 has 13 residues. The V end lost 7 bases, the J end lost 6 bases, and 15 bases lay between the germline ends.

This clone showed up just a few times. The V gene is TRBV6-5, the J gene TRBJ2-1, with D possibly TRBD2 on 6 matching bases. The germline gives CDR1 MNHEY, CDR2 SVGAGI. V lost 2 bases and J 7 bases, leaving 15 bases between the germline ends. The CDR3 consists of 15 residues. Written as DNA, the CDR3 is TGTGCCAGCAGTTACCCAACGGCGGGGCTAAATGAGCAGTTCTTC. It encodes CASSYPTAGLNEQFF.

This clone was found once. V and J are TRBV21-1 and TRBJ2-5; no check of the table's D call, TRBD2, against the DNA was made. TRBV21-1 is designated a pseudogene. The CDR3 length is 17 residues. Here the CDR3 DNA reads TGTGCCAGCAGCAAAAAAGGAGAGGGATTCCTCCAAGAGACCCAGTACTTC. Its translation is CASSKKGEGFLQETQYF.

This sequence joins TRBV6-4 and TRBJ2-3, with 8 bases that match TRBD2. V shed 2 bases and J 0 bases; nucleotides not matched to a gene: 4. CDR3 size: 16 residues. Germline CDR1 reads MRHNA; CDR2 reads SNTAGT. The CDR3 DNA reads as TGTGCCAGCAGTGACAGTGCGGGAGGTAGCACAGATACGCAGTATTTT. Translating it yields CASSDSAGGSTDTQYF.

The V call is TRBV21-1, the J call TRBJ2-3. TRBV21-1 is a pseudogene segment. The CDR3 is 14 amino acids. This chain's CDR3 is CASPRRKGHGKQYF. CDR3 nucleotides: TGTGCCAGCCCCCGACGGAAGGGCCATGGGAAGCAGTATTTT.

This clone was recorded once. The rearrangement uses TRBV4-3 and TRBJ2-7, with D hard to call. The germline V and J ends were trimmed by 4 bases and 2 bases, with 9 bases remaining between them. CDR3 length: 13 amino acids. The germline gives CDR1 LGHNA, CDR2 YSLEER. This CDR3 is CASSRHTTYEQYF. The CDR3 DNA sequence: TGCGCCAGCAGCCGCCACACGACCTACGAGCAGTACTTC.

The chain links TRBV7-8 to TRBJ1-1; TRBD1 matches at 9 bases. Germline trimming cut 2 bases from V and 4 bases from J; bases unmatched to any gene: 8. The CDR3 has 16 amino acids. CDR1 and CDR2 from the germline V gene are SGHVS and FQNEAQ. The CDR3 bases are TGTGCCAGCAGCTTAATCAGCGGACAGGGGATCACTGAAGCTTTCTTT. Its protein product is CASSLISGQGITEAFF. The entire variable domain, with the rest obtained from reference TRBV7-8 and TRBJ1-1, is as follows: GAGVSQSPRYKVAKRGQDVALRCDPISGHVSLFWYQQALGQGPEFLTYFQNEAQLDKSGLPSDRFFAERPEGSVSTLKIQRTQQEDSAVYLCASSLISGQGITEAFFGQGTRLTVV.

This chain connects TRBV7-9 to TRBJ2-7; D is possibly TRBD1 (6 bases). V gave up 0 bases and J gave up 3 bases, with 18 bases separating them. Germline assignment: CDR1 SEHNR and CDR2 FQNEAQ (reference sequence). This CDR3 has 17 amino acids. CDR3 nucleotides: TGTGCCAGCAGCTTAGCGCAACCGGGGACACCGAACTACGAGCAGTACTTC. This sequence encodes CASSLAQPGTPNYEQYF.

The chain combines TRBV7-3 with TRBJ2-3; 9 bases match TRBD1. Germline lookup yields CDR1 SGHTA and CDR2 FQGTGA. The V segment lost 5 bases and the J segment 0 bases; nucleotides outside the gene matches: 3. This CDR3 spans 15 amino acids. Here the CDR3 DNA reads TGTGCCAGCAGCCCCGGGACAGGGAGCACAGATACGCAGTATTTT. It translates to CASSPGTGSTDTQYF.

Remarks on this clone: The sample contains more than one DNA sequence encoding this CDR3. CDR3 in amino acids: CASSHFPGAEQYF. The CDR3 DNA is TGTGCCAGCAGTCACTTCCCGGGGGCCGAGCAGTACTTC. The chain uses TRBV27 and TRBJ2-7, with D possibly called TRBD1 or TRBD2 (6 bases each). The CDR3 loop spans 13 amino acids. The germline V gene has CDR1 MNHEY and CDR2 SMNVEV (reference sequence). Trimming shortened V by 5 bases and J by 6 bases, and 14 bases separated the two germline ends.

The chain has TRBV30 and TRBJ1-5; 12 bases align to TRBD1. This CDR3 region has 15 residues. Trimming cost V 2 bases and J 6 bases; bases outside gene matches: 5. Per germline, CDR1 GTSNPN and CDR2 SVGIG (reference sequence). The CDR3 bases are TGTGCCTGGAGTCCCGGGACAGGGGGCACTCAGCCCCAGCATTTT. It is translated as CAWSPGTGGTQPQHF.

CDR3 bases: TGCAGCGCCAGTGAAGGGGGGCCCTACGAGCAGTACTTC. It encodes CSASEGGPYEQYF. This sequence joins TRBV29-1 and TRBJ2-7; TRBD1 or TRBD2 may be the D gene (6 bases each). V gave up 7 bases and J gave up 2 bases, with 15 bases separating them. CDR3 length equals 13 residues. Germline V gene data show CDR1 as SQVTM and CDR2 as ANQGSEA.

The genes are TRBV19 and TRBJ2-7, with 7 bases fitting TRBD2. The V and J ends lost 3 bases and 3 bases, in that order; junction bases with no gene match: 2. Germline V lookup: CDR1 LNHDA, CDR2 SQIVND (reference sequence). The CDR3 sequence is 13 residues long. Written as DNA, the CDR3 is TGTGCCAGTAGTATCGGACTAGTCTACGAGCAGTACTTC. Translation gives CASSIGLVYEQYF.

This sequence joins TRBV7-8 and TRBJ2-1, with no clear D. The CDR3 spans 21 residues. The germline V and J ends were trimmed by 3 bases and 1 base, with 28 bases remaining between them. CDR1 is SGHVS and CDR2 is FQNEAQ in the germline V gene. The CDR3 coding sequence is TGTGCCAGCAGCTTGTCCCGCGCGCAACCCCCTACCGGGCCGTCCTACAATGAGCAGTTCTTC. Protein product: CASSLSRAQPPTGPSYNEQFF. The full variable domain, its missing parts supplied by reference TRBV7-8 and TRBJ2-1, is GAGVSQSPRYKVAKRGQDVALRCDPISGHVSLFWYQQALGQGPEFLTYFQNEAQLDKSGLPSDRFFAERPEGSVSTLKIQRTQQEDSAVYLCASSLSRAQPPTGPSYNEQFFGPGTRLTVL.